A single sample gave rise to the 15 T cell receptor beta chains below, sequenced in a study of CD8+CD57+ T cells in acquired aplastic anemia. Only patients with CD8+CD57+ cell expansion on flow cytometry were chosen for sequencing. Template material for TCR beta VDJ and CDR3 profiling consisted of genomic DNA. TCRdb ran MiXCR on the reads and lists one entry per CDR3 protein. Of around 120,000 distinct CDR3 sequences listed, over 30% are singletons. Sequences were obtained from sorted CD4+, CD8+, or CD8+CD57+ T cells (not recorded which) from PBMCs. These receptors were obtained from a human donor with aplastic anemia.

This clonotype was seen many times. The CDR3 DNA sequence: TGTGCCAGCAGTGAATCAGAGGGCTCAGGGAATTCACCCCTCCACTTT. Encoded protein: CASSESEGSGNSPLHF. The chain joins TRBV2 to TRBJ1-6; possibly TRBD1 for D (5 bases). The CDR3 has 16 residues. Germline V gene data show CDR1 as SNHLY and CDR2 as FYNNEI. V was cut by 2 bases and J by 7 bases, with 15 bases left in between.

DNA for the CDR3: TGTGCCAGTAGTATAGGGCAGGGGCGTGGCTACACCTTC. As protein: CASSIGQGRGYTF. The chain joins TRBV19 to TRBJ1-2, with a tentative D call TRBD1 (6 bases). The CDR3 totals 13 residues. The germline V and J ends were trimmed by 1 base and 7 bases, with 10 bases remaining between them. Per the germline V gene, CDR1 is LNHDA and CDR2 is SQIVND (reference sequence). The whole variable domain, remainder taken from reference TRBV19 and TRBJ1-2, is DGGITQSPKYLFRKEGQNVTLSCEQNLNHDAMYWYRQDPGQGLRLIYYSQIVNDFQKGDIAEGYSVSREKKESFPLTVTSAQKNPTAFYLCASSIGQGRGYTFGSGTRLTVV.

This clonotype was seen at least ten times. The rearrangement uses TRBV7-2 and TRBJ1-6, with unresolved D. The CDR3 is 13 amino acids. The ends were cut back, 1 base at V and 10 bases at J, with 8 bases in the middle. Germline V CDR1 and CDR2: SGHTA, FQGNSA. The DNA for the CDR3 is TGTGCCAGCAGCTTAGGATCGGAATCACCCCTCCACTTT. It specifies CASSLGSESPLHF.

This clonotype was recorded many times. The chain combines TRBV4-3 with TRBJ2-7; 9 bases map to TRBD1. The CDR3 length is 15 residues. The J segment lost 1 base and the V segment lost 3 bases, leaving 4 bases of the junction unmatched. The germline gives CDR1 LGHNA, CDR2 YSLEER. In nucleotides, the CDR3 is TGCGCCAGCAGCCAGAAGACAGGGGGGTCCTACGAGCAGTACTTC. This encodes CASSQKTGGSYEQYF.

J is TRBJ2-6 and V is TRBV19; D not resolved. Per germline, CDR1 LNHDA and CDR2 SQIVND (reference sequence). V lost 4 bases, J lost 3 bases, and 10 bases lay in between. The CDR3 length is 15 residues. CDR3: CASSNTTLGANVLTF. CDR3 bases: TGTGCCAGTAGTAACACAACTCTTGGGGCCAACGTCCTGACTTTC.

This clonotype was detected many times. CDR3 sequence reads: CASSQEKGYYGYTF. DNA of the CDR3: TGCGCCAGCAGCCAAGAAAAGGGCTACTATGGCTACACCTTC. V is TRBV4-1 and J is TRBJ1-2; D remains ambiguous. CDR3 length: 14 amino acids. The V and J ends lost 0 bases and 3 bases respectively, with 8 bases between them. CDR1 and CDR2 (germline): MGHRA, YSYEKL.

This clonotype was counted ten times or more. The chain recombines TRBV20-1 with TRBJ2-5, with 7 bases matching TRBD2. V lost 6 bases, J lost 0 bases, and 13 bases stayed unmatched. The CDR3 runs to 16 residues. CDR1 DFQATT and CDR2 SNEGSKA come from the germline V gene (reference sequence). The CDR3 sequence is CSAYAPSGRYQETQYF. DNA of the CDR3: TGCAGTGCCTACGCCCCTAGCGGAAGGTACCAAGAGACCCAGTACTTC.

The chain links TRBV7-9 to TRBJ1-2; perhaps TRBD1 as D (6 bases). V lost 5 bases to trimming and J lost 6 bases, with 10 bases between them. The germline V gene has CDR1 SEHNR and CDR2 FQNEAQ (reference sequence). This CDR3 region has 12 residues. The CDR3 loop is CASSKGGDGYTF. The CDR3 nucleotides are TGTGCCAGCAGCAAGGGGGGGGATGGCTACACCTTC.

The chain recombines TRBV11-2 with TRBJ1-1; TRBD1 matches 10 bases. Germline trimming cut 4 bases from V and 1 base from J; bases unmatched to any gene: 9. Germline V CDR1 and CDR2: SGHAT, FQNNGV. The CDR3 covers 17 residues. The CDR3 coding sequence is TGTGCCAGCAGCTCCGGGACAGGGGCGCGGGGGAACACTGAAGCTTTCTTT. Amino acids: CASSSGTGARGNTEAFF.

At least ten counts were recorded for this clonotype. The rearrangement joins TRBV7-9 to TRBJ2-3, with TRBD2 matching over 9 bases. V lost 1 base, J lost 4 bases, and 6 bases stayed unmatched. The germline V gene encodes CDR1 SEHNR and CDR2 FQNEAQ (reference sequence). The CDR3 has 16 amino acids. DNA for the CDR3: TGTGCCAGCAGCTTAGGAGCGGGGGGTCAGGCAGATACGCAGTATTTT. It specifies CASSLGAGGQADTQYF.

V is TRBV29-1 and J is TRBJ2-1, with D possibly TRBD2 on 6 matching bases. Germline assignment: CDR1 SQVTM and CDR2 ANQGSEA. Trimming stripped 4 bases from V and 0 bases from J, with 10 bases between. This CDR3 spans 14 amino acids. The CDR3 sequence: CSVVAGSSYNEQFF. CDR3 in DNA: TGCAGCGTTGTCGCGGGGAGCTCCTACAATGAGCAGTTCTTC.

This sequence joins TRBV20-1 and TRBJ2-5, with 8 bases identical to TRBD2. CDR3 length: 15 residues. CDR1 is DFQATT, CDR2 SNEGSKA, per germline (reference sequence). Trimming cost V 4 bases and J 4 bases; bases outside gene matches: 11. CDR3 region: CSATGLAPEGETQYF. The DNA of the CDR3 is TGCAGTGCTACAGGACTAGCCCCTGAGGGAGAGACCCAGTACTTC.

On this clonotype: This may be a read error, as it is one base from a much larger clone. The chain is built from TRBV6-1 and TRBJ2-5; D perhaps matches TRBD2 (5 bases). Germline CDR1 reads MNHNS; CDR2 reads SASEGT. The CDR3 length is 12 residues. The chain's CDR3 is CASTSGSGTQCF. For the CDR3, the DNA is TGTGCCAGCACCTCGGGGAGTGGAACCCAGTGCTTC.

This clonotype appeared many times. The chain combines TRBV7-2 with TRBJ2-7; 7 bases map to TRBD1. Germline V lookup: CDR1 SGHTA, CDR2 FQGNSA. V lost 2 bases and J lost 2; bases outside the gene matches: 3. CDR3 length: 14 amino acids. CDR3 DNA sequence: TGTGCCAGCAGCTTACAGAGGGGGCCCTACGAGCAGTACTTC. Its protein product is CASSLQRGPYEQYF.

This rearrangement joins TRBV12-3 or TRBV12-4 to TRBJ2-2; 7 nucleotides align to TRBD2. The CDR3 length is 16 residues. The J segment lost 4 bases and the V segment lost 6 bases, leaving 11 bases of the junction unmatched. As DNA, the CDR3 is TGTGCCAGCAGCCTCGTCGGGGGGAGGAGCACCGGGGAGCTGTTTTTT. Protein sequence: CASSLVGGRSTGELFF.